This TCR beta chain was retrieved from a study of blood T cell repertoires in COVID-19. About the study: From T cells, B-cell-depleted T cells, or PBMCs came the material, which was cDNA or gDNA.

Cohorts were based on clinical histories the participants reported. Cohort 3 donors counted as recovered after two negative PCRs, clearance, or resolved symptoms. Generated by immunoSEQ multiplex PCR, the TCRdb table keeps only in-frame clones and is missing some. The sample contains some 490,000 clones, about 88% of which appear only once. This receptor was identified in a woman aged 55-70 years who had recovered from COVID-19. Material: PBMCs or T cells enriched from blood (not recorded which).

CDR3 in DNA: TGTGCCAGTAGTATATGGGGGCAGGGGAATCAGCCCCAGCATTTT. It translates to CASSIWGQGNQPQHF. V and J are TRBV19 and TRBJ1-5; weak D call: TRBD1 (6 bases). Trimming removed 2 bases from V and 4 bases from J, with 12 bases in between. Per the germline V gene, CDR1 is LNHDA and CDR2 is SQIVND (reference sequence). The CDR3 is 15 residues long.